This paragraph reports one T cell receptor (beta chain). Its cognate antigen is unknown. Primers used in a second PCR of about 7 to 12 cycles were a sample-barcoded 5' primer and a J-beta primer mix. TCRdb ran MiXCR on the 5' RACE reads and lists one entry per CDR3 protein. Seen here are under 700,000 distinct CDR3 sequences, around 24% observed once, and the top ten hold around 10%. This sample is part of a study of blood T cells in healthy people across ages. CDR1 and CDR2 from the germline V gene are DFQATT and SNEGSKA (reference sequence). This CDR3 is built from 15 residues. Study results and limitations: Unknown CMV status may confound age-related changes in expanded clones.

These sequences were also reported in another study, on T cells of mothers and their children.

Material: blood. This sequence originates from a boy younger than 18 in good health. The chain combines TRBV20-1 with TRBJ2-7; 10 nucleotides line up with TRBD2. TRBJ2-1 matches the DNA end more closely, so the J call is doubtful. The CDR3 nucleotides are TGCAGTGCTAGAGACAGACTAGCGGGTTCCAATGAGCAGTTCTTC. Translation: CSARDRLAGSNEQFF.